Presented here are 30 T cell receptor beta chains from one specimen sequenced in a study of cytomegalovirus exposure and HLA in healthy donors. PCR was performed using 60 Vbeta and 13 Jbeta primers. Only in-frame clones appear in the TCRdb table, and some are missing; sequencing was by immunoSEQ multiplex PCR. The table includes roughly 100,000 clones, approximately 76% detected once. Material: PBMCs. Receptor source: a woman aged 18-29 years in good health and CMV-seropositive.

CDR3 residues: CAWLPGLAGVGQYF. Here the CDR3 DNA reads TGTGCCTGGTTACCGGGACTAGCGGGAGTAGGGCAGTACTTC. This rearrangement joins TRBV30 to TRBJ2-7; 14 positions agree with TRBD2. Germline lookup yields CDR1 GTSNPN and CDR2 SVGIG (reference sequence). Trimming at V came to 5 bases and at J to 9 bases, leaving 9 bases not matched to a gene. The CDR3 has 14 amino acids.

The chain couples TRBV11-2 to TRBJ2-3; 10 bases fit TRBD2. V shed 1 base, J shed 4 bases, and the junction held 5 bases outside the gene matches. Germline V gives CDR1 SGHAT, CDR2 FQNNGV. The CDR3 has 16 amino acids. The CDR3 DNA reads TGTGCCAGCAGCTTAGGTGTTAGCGGGAGGTCAGATACGCAGTATTTT. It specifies CASSLGVSGRSDTQYF.

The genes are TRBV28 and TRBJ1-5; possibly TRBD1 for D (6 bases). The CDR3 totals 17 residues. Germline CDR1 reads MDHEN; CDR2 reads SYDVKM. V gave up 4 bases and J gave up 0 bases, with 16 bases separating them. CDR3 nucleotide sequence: TGTGCCAGCAGTTCCACAGGGAGAGATTATAGCAATCAGCCCCAGCATTTT. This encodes CASSSTGRDYSNQPQHF.

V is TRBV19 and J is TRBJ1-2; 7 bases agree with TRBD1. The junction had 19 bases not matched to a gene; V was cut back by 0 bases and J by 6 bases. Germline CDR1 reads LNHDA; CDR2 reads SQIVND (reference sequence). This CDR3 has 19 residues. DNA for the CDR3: TGTGCCAGTAGTATAGATCTATGGACAGGCCCAATATCGAAAGATGGCTACACCTTC. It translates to CASSIDLWTGPISKDGYTF.

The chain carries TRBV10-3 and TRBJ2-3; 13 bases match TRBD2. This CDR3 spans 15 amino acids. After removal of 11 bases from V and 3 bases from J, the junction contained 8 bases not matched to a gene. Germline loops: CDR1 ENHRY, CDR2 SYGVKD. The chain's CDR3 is CAASSGLAGTDTQYF. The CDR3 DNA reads TGTGCCGCCTCGTCGGGACTAGCGGGAACAGATACGCAGTATTTT.

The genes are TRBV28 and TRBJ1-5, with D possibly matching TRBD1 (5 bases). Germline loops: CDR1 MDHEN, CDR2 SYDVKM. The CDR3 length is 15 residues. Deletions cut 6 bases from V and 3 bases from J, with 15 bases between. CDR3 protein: CASRSATGPNQPQHF. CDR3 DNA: TGTGCCAGCAGATCTGCTACAGGTCCCAATCAGCCCCAGCATTTT.

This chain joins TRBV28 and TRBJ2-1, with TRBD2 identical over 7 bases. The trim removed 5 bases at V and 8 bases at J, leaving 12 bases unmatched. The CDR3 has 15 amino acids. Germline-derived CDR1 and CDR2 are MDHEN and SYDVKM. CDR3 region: CASSPWGRATDEQFF. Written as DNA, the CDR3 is TGTGCCAGCAGTCCCTGGGGGAGGGCCACGGATGAGCAGTTCTTC.

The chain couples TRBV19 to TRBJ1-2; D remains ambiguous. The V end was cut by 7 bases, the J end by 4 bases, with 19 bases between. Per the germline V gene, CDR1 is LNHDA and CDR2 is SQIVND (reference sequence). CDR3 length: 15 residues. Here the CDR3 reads CASKREVGEIYGYTF. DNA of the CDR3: TGTGCCAGTAAGCGCGAAGTGGGAGAGATCTATGGCTACACCTTC.

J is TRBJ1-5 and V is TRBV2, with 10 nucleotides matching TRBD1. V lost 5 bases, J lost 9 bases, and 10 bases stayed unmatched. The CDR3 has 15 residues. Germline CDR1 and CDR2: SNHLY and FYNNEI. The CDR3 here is CASSFGTGELVPQHF. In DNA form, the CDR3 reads TGTGCCAGCAGTTTCGGGACAGGGGAATTGGTGCCCCAGCATTTT. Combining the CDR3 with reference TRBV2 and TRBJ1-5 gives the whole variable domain EPEVTQTPSHQVTQMGQEVILRCVPISNHLYFYWYRQILGQKVEFLVSFYNNEISEKSEIFDDQFSVERPDGSNFTLKIRSTKLEDSAMYFCASSFGTGELVPQHFGDGTRLSIL.

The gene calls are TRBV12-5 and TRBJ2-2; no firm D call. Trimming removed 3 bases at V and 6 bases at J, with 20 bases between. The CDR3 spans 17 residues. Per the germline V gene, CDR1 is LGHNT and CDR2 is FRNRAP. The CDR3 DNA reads TGTGCTAGTGGTTTCTCAACCGGGTCCCCATCGGCCGGGGAGCTGTTTTTT. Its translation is CASGFSTGSPSAGELFF.

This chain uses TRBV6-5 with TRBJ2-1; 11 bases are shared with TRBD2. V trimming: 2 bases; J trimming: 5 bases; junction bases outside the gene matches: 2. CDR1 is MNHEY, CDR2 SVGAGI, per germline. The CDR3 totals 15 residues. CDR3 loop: CASSYLGLADNEQFF. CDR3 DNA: TGTGCCAGCAGTTACCTGGGACTAGCGGACAATGAGCAGTTCTTC.

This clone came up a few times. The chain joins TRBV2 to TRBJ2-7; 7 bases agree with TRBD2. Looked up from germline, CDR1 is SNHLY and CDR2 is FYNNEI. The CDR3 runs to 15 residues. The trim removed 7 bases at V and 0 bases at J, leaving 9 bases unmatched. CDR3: CASKGLAENSYEQYF. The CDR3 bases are TGTGCCAGCAAGGGGCTAGCGGAGAACTCCTACGAGCAGTACTTC. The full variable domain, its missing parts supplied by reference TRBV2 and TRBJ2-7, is EPEVTQTPSHQVTQMGQEVILRCVPISNHLYFYWYRQILGQKVEFLVSFYNNEISEKSEIFDDQFSVERPDGSNFTLKIRSTKLEDSAMYFCASKGLAENSYEQYFGPGTRLTVT.

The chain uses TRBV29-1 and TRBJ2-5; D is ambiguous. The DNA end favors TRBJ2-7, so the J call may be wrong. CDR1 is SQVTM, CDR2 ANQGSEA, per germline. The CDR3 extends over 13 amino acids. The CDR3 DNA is TGCAGCGTTGTTATAGGAAATCTAGGCGAGCAGTACTTC. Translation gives CSVVIGNLGEQYF.

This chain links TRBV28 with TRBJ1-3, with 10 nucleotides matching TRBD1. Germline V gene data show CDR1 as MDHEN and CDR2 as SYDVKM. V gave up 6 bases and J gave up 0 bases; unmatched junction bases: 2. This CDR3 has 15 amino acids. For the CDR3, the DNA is TGTGCCAGCAGACGGACAGGGGGCTCTGGAAACACCATATATTTT. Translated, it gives CASRRTGGSGNTIYF.

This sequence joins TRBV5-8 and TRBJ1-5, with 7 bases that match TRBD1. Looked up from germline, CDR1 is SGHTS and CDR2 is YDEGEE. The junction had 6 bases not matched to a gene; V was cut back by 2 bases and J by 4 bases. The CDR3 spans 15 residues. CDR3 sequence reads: CASSLGTADNQPQHF. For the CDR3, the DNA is TGTGCCAGCAGCTTAGGGACAGCAGATAATCAGCCCCAGCATTTT.

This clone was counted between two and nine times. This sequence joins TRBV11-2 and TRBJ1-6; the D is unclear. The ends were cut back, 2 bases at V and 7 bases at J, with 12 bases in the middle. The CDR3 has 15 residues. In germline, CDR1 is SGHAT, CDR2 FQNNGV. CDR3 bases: TGTGCCAGCAGCTTATTTGCAGCGTCCAATTCACCCCTCCACTTT. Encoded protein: CASSLFAASNSPLHF.

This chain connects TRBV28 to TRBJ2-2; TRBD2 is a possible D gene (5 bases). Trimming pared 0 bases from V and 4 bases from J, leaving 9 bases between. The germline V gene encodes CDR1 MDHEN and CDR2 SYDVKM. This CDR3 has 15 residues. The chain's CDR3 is CASSLWPSPTGELFF. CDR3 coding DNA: TGTGCCAGCAGTTTATGGCCTAGCCCCACCGGGGAGCTGTTTTTT.

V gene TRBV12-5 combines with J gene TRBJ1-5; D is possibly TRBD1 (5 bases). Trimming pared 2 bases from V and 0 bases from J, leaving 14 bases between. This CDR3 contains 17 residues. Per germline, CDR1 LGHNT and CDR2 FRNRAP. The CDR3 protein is CASGLSRATRSNQPQHF. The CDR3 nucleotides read TGTGCTAGTGGTTTGTCCAGGGCAACCCGTAGCAATCAGCCCCAGCATTTT.

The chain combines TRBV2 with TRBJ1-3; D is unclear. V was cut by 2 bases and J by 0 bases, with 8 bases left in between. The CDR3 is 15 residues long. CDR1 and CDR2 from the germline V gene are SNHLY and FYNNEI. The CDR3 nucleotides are TGTGCCAGCAGTGAAATGGGGAGCTCTGGAAACACCATATATTTT. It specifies CASSEMGSSGNTIYF. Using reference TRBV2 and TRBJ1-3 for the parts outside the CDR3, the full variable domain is EPEVTQTPSHQVTQMGQEVILRCVPISNHLYFYWYRQILGQKVEFLVSFYNNEISEKSEIFDDQFSVERPDGSNFTLKIRSTKLEDSAMYFCASSEMGSSGNTIYFGEGSWLTVV.

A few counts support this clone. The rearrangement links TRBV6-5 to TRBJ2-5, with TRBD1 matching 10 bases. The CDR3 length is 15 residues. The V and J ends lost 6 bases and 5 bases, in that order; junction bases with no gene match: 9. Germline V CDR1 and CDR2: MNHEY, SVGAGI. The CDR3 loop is CASRSDRGTQETQYF. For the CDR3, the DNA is TGTGCCAGCAGGTCGGACAGGGGGACGCAGGAGACCCAGTACTTC.

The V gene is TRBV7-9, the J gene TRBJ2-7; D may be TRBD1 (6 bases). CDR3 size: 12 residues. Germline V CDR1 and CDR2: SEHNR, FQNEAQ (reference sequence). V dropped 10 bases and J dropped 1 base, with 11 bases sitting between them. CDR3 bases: TGTGCCACAGCTGGACAGTCCTACGAGCAGTACTTC. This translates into CATAGQSYEQYF.

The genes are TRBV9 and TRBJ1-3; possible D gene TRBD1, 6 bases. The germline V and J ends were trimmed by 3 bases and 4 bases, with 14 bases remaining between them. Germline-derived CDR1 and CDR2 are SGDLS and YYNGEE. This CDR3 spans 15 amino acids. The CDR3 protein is CASSAPGAVGNTIYF. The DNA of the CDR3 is TGTGCCAGCAGCGCCCCAGGGGCAGTGGGAAACACCATATATTTT.

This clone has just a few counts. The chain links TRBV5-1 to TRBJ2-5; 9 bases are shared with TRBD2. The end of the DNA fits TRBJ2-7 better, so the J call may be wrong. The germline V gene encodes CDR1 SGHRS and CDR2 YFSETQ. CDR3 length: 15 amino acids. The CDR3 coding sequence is TGCGCCAGCAGCTTGGAGGCTAGCGGGAACCTCGAGCAGTACTTC. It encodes CASSLEASGNLEQYF.

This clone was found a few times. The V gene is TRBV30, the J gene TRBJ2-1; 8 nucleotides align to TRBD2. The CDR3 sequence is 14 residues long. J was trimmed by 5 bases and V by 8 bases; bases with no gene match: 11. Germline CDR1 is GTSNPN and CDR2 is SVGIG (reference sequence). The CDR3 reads CARSPGGPHNEQFF. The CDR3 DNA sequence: TGTGCCAGATCGCCGGGAGGGCCCCACAATGAGCAGTTCTTC. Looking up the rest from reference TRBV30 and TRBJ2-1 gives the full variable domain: SQTIHQWPATLVQPVGSPLSLECTVEGTSNPNLYWYRQAAGRGLQLLFYSVGIGQISSEVPQNLSASRPQDRQFILSSKKLLLSDSGFYLCARSPGGPHNEQFFGPGTRLTVL.

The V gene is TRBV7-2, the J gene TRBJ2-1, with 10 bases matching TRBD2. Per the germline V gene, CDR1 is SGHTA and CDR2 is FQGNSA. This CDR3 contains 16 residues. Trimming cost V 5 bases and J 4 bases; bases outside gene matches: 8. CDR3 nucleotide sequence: TGTGCCAGCAGCACAGGACTAGCGGCGTTATACAATGAGCAGTTCTTC. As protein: CASSTGLAALYNEQFF.

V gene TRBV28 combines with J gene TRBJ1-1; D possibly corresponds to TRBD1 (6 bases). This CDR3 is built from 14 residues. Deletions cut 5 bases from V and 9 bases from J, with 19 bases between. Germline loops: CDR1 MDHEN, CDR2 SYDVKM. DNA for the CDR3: TGTGCCAGCAGTCGGAAGGGCTCGAGGGACAAAGCTTTCTTT. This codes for CASSRKGSRDKAFF.

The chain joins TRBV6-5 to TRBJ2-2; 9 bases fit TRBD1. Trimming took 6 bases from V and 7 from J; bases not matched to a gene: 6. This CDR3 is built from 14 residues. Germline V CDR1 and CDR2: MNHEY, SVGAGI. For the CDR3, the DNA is TGTGCCAGCAGGACACAGGGGGCGGGCGGGGAGCTGTTTTTT. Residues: CASRTQGAGGELFF.

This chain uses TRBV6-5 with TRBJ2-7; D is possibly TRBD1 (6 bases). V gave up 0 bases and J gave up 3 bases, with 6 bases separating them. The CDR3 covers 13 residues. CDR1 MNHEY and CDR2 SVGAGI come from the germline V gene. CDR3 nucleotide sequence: TGTGCCAGCAGTTACTCGGACAGCTACGAGCAGTACTTC. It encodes CASSYSDSYEQYF.

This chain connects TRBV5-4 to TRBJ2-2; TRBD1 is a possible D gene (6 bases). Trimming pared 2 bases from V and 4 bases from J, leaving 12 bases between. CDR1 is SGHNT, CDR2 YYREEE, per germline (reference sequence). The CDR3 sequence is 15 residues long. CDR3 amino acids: CASSLGRGFTGELFF. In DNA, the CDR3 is TGTGCCAGCAGCTTAGGCAGGGGTTTCACCGGGGAGCTGTTTTTT.

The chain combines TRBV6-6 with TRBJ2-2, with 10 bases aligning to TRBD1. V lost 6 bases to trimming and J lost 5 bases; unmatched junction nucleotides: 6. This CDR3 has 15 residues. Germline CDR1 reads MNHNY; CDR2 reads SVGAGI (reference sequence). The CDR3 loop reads CASRLGTGETGELFF. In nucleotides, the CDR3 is TGTGCCAGCAGACTCGGGACAGGGGAAACCGGGGAGCTGTTTTTT.